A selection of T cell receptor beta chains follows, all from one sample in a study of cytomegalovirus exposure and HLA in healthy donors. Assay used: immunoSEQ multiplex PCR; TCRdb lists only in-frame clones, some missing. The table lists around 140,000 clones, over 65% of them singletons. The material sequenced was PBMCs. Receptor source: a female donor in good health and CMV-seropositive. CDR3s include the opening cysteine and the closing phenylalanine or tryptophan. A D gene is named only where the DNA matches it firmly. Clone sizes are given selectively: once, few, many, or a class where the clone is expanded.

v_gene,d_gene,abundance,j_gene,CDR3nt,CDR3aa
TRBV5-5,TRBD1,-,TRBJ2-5,TGTGCCAGCAGCCTTTACCGGGACAGCCGAGAGACCCAGTACTTC,CASSLYRDSRETQYF
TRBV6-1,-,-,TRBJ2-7,TGTGCCAGCAGTGATCCCGCGAGCTCCTACGAGCAGTACTTC,CASSDPASSYEQYF
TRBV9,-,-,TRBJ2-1,TGTGCCAGCAGCGTAGGGCTCTGGGGGGTCTACAATGAGCAGTTCTTC,CASSVGLWGVYNEQFF
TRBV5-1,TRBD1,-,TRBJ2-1,TGCGCCAGGCTCCACATCGGGACAGGGACATACAATGAGCAGTTCTTC,CARLHIGTGTYNEQFF
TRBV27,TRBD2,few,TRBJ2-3,TGTGCCAGCGCCACTACTAGCGGCACAGATACGCAGTATTTT,CASATTSGTDTQYF
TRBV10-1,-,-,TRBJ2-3,TGCGCCAGCAGTGGATCTCGAGCGTCCACAGATACGCAGTATTTT,CASSGSRASTDTQYF
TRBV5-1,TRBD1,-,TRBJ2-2,TGCGCCAGCAGCTTACCGGGACAGTCTCACAGCGGGGAGCTGTTTTTT,CASSLPGQSHSGELFF
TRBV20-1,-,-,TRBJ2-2,TGCAGTGCTAGAGTTTACGGGGAGCTGTTTTTT,CSARVYGELFF
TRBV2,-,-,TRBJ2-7,TGTGCCAGCGGTCGGTTAGTCCCCCGTGAGGAGCAGTACTTC,CASGRLVPREEQYF
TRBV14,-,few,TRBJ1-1,TGTGCCAGCAGCCAACACTTACAGGTGACTGAAGCTTTCTTT,CASSQHLQVTEAFF
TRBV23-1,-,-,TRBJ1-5,TGCGCCAGCAGTCAATCGACGGGGAATAGCAATCAGCCCCAGCATTTT,CASSQSTGNSNQPQHF
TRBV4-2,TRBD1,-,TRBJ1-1,TGTGCCAGCAGCCAAGCCGGGACAGGGACACTAGGGAGGACTGAAGCTTTCTTT,CASSQAGTGTLGRTEAFF
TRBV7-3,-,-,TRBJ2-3,TGTGCCAGCAGCCCAAATGGGAGGCCCCCCGGGGATACGCAGTATTTT,CASSPNGRPPGDTQYF
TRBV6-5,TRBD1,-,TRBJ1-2,TGTGCCAGCAGGGACAGGGCGATCTATGGCTACACCTTC,CASRDRAIYGYTF
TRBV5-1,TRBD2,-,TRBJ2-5,TGCGCCAGCAGCCTGACCCCGCTAGCGGGGCGCCAAGAGACCCAGTACTTC,CASSLTPLAGRQETQYF
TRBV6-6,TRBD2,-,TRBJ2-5,TGTGCCAGCAGTGATCAGAGCGGGAGTGAAGAGACCCAGTACTTC,CASSDQSGSEETQYF
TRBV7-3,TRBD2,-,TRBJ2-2,TGTGCCAGCAGGGAAGGGACTAGCGGGGGCAGCGGGGAGCTGTTTTTT,CASREGTSGGSGELFF
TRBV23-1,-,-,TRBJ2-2,TGCGCCAGCAGTCAATATCCGGGTCAAGTCCACAACGCGTGGGAGCTGTTTTTT,CASSQYPGQVHNAWELFF
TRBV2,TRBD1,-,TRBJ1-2,TGTGCCAGCAGTTTAGGGACAGGAGGGGGCTACACCTTC,CASSLGTGGGYTF
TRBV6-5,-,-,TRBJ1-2,TGTGCCAGCAGTTATTCGGCGGACTATGGCTACACCTTC,CASSYSADYGYTF
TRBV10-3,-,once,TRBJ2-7,TGTGCCATCAGTGTATCCTTGTCGAGTTCCTATTCCGAGCAGTACTTC,CAISVSLSSSYSEQYF
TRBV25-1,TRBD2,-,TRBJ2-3,TGTGCCAGCAGACCTCCGGCTAGCGGGGCGGATACGCAGTATTTT,CASRPPASGADTQYF
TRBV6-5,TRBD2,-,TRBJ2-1,TGTGCCAGCAGCCGAGCGGGGAATGAGCAGTTCTTC,CASSRAGNEQFF
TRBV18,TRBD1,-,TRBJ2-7,TGTGCCAGCTCACCTACAGCATCGGACAGGGACGAGCAGTACTTC,CASSPTASDRDEQYF
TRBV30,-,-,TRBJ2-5,TGTGCCTGGAGTGTACGCGGGGACTCCCGACGGTATGGGGGGGAGACCCAGTACTTC,CAWSVRGDSRRYGGETQYF
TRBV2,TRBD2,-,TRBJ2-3,TGTGCCAGCAGTTCCCCCCTTATGGCGGGAGGCACAGATACGCAGTATTTT,CASSSPLMAGGTDTQYF
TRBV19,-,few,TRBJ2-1,TGTGCCAGTACACGGGACTCCTACAATGAGCAGTTCTTC,CASTRDSYNEQFF
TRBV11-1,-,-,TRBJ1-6,TGTGCCAGCAGCTTAGCTACAGGTTCAGGATCACCCCTCCACTTT,CASSLATGSGSPLHF
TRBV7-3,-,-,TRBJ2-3,TGTGCCAGCAGGGAGACAGTGGGCACAGATACGCAGTATTTT,CASRETVGTDTQYF
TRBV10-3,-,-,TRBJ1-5,TGTGCCACCCTGGGGCAGATCAATCAGCCCCAGCATTTT,CATLGQINQPQHF
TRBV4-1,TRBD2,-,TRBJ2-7,TGCGCCAGCAGCCAACCCGCCGGGACTAGCCCCTACGAGCAGTACTTC,CASSQPAGTSPYEQYF
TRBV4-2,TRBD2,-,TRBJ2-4,TGTGCCAGCAGCCAAGACCTAGCGGGTCCCAAAAACATTCAGTACTTC,CASSQDLAGPKNIQYF
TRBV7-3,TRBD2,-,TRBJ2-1,TGTGCCAGCAGCAATAGGACTAGCGGGAGATGGGATGAGCAGTTCTTC,CASSNRTSGRWDEQFF
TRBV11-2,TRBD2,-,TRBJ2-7,TGTGCCAGCAGCTTAGGCGGGGGTTACTACGAGCAGTACTTC,CASSLGGGYYEQYF
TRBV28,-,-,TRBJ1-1,TGTGCCAGCGCCAGGGGTCACACTGAAGCTTTCTTT,CASARGHTEAFF
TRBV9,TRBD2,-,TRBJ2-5,TGTGCCAGCAGCGTTAGCGGGGCCCAAGAGACCCAGTACTTC,CASSVSGAQETQYF
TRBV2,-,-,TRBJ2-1,TGTGCCAGCAGTGAGGATATGAGGGGGGGCGATGAGCAGTTCTTC,CASSEDMRGGDEQFF
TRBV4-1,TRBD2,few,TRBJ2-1,TGCGCCAGCAGCCATAGGACTAGCGGGAACAATGAGCAGTTCTTC,CASSHRTSGNNEQFF
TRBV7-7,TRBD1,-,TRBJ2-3,TGTGCCAGCAGCGCCGGGACAGGGCGCACAGATACGCAGTATTTT,CASSAGTGRTDTQYF
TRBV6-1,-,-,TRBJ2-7,TGTGCCAGCAGTGAAAACTCGGTCTCCTACGAGCAGTACTTC,CASSENSVSYEQYF
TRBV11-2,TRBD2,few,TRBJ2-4,TGTGCCAGCAGCTTAGAAGGACTAGCGGGGAACATTCAGTACTTC,CASSLEGLAGNIQYF